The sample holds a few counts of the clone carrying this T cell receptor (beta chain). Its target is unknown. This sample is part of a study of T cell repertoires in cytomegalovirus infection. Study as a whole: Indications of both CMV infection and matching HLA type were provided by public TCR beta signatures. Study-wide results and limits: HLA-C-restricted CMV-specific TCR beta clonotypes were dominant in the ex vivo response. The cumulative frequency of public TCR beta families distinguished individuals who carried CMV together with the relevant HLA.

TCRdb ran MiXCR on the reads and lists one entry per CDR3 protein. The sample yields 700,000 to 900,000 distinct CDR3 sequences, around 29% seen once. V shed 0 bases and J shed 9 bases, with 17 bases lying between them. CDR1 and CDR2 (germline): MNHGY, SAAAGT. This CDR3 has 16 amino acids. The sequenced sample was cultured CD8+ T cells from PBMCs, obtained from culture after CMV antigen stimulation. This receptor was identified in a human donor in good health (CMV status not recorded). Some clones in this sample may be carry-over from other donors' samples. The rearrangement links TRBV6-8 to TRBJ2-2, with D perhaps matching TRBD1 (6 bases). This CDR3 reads CASSYSVSYRAWELFF. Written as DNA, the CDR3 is TGTGCCAGCAGTTACTCGGTGTCGTACAGGGCCTGGGAGCTGTTTTTT.